This TCR beta chain was found in a study of cytomegalovirus exposure and HLA in healthy donors (dated by TCRdb to the late 2010s). As for the study more broadly: The roughly 650 repertoires of the first cohort and the roughly 120 validation repertoires were produced on the same platform, according to a later analysis. The study was designed to test whether signatures of past pathogen exposure could be identified by cataloging public T cell receptors. A separate validation cohort of about 110 different subjects was used in addition to the roughly 670-subject first cohort. To predict cytomegalovirus infection status, the study combined high-throughput TCR immunosequencing, statistical association of individual TCRs with disease status, and machine learning.

Library preparation used the immunoSEQ multiplex PCR assay. The original pipeline was this. To diagnose cytomegalovirus status from the catalog of TCR beta chain sequences, a statistical classification framework was built. Imported from immuneACCESS, the table was reduced by TCRdb to in-frame sequences with V and J called. These copies leave out some clones; in studies compared against another copy, an unresolved V gene accounts for under half, and the cause of the remainder is not known. The DNA was the basis for D and trimming; V, J and clone size are from that table. The sample table contains approximately 180,000 clones; only one count was recorded for about 83% of them. Together, the top ten hold more than 1.3% of the sample. The research as a whole found: Of the cluster scores, 85% to 95% were above 0 in a later analysis, which found that TCRs clustered in the first cohort also tended to co-occur in the 95 to 150 validation repertoires. According to the authors, the approach could potentially be generalized to other disease states and immunological phenotypes. In the study, some 160 TCR beta chains were listed as associated with cytomegalovirus. In both the original and validation cohorts, the classifier was reported to diagnose cytomegalovirus status with high specificity and sensitivity. Three of the identified cytomegalovirus-associated TCR beta chains were confirmed in vitro to be specific for cytomegalovirus antigens. The validation cohort had no HLA typing available for a later analysis, so co-occurrence within that cohort was assessed over all 130 or so repertoires. Across donors, most TCR sequences were observed very rarely, whereas some public TCRs were present in many individuals.

The donors belonged to the validation cohort of around 130 subjects, which was separate from the 666-subject first cohort. For this clone: What this receptor recognizes is not known. Base qualities were left out, and no much larger clone turns up one base away.

This sequence was found in a woman aged 30 to 39 in good health and CMV-seronegative. The sequenced material came from PBMCs.

Read as DNA, the sequence is TGCGCCAGCAGCCTAACAGGGGCCTCTTACGAGCAGTACTTC. Protein translation: CASSLTGASYEQYF. Here the chain combines TRBV4-1 and TRBJ2-7; 7 junctional bases match TRBD1. V is cut back by 4 bases and J by 4 bases, with 7 bases in the junction unmatched. CDR3 length: 14 amino acids, cysteine to phenylalanine. Only CDR3 DNA is held: 42 bases, read in frame from base 1. For CDR1 and CDR2, the germline V gene lists MGHRA and YSYEKL.